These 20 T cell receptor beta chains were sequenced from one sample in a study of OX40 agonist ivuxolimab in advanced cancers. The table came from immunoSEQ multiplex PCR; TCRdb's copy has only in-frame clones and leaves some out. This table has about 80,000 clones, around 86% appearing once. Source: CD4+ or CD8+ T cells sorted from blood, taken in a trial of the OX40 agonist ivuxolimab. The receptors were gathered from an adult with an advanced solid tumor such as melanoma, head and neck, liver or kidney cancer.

CDR3 sequence: CASSASGTGIGETQYF. The CDR3 DNA reads as TGCGCCAGCAGCGCTTCCGGGACAGGGATTGGGGAGACCCAGTACTTC. The rearrangement links TRBV5-1 to TRBJ2-5; TRBD1 matches at 9 bases. The CDR3 loop spans 16 amino acids. V trimming: 4 bases; J trimming: 5 bases; junction bases outside the gene matches: 12. Germline V CDR1 and CDR2: SGHRS, YFSETQ.

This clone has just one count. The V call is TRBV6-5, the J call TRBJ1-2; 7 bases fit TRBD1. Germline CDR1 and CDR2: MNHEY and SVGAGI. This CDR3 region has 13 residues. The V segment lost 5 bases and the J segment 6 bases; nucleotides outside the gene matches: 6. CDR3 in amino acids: CASSERGRNGYTF. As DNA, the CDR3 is TGTGCCAGCAGTGAAAGGGGGCGGAATGGCTACACCTTC.

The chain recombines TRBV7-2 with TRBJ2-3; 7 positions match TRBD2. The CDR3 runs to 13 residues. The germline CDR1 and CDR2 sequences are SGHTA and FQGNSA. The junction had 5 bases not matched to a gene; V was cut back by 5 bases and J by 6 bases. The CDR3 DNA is TGTGCCAGCAGCCCTGTCGGGAGGGATACGCAGTATTTT. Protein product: CASSPVGRDTQYF. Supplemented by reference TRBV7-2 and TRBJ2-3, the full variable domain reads GAGVSQSPSNKVTEKGKDVELRCDPISGHTALYWYRQSLGQGLEFLIYFQGNSAPDKSGLPSDRFSAERTGGSVSTLTIQRTQQEDSAVYLCASSPVGRDTQYFGPGTRLTVL.

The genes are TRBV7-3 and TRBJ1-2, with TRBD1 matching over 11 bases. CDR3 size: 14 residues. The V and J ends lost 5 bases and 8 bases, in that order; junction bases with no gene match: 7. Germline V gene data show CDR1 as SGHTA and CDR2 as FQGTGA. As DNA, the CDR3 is TGTGCCAGCAGCCGGGACAGGGGGGTAGGCGGCTACACCTTC. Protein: CASSRDRGVGGYTF.

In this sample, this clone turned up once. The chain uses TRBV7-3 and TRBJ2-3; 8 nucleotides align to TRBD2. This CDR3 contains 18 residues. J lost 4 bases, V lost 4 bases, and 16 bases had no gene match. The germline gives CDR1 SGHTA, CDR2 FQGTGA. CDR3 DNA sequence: TGTGCCAGCAGCTCATGGCTAGCGGGTGACTTGGAGTCAGATACGCAGTATTTT. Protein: CASSSWLAGDLESDTQYF.

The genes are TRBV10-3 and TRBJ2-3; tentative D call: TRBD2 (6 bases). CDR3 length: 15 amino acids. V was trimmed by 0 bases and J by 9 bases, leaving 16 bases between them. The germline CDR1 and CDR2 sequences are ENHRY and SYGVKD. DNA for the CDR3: TGTGCCATCAGTGAGTCCATTTTGGAGGGTAAGACGCAGTATTTT. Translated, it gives CAISESILEGKTQYF.

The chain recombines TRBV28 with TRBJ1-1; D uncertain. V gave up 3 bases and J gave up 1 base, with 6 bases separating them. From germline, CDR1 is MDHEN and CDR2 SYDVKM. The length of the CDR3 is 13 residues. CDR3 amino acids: CASSLGGNTEAFF. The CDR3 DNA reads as TGTGCCAGCAGTTTGGGCGGGAACACTGAAGCTTTCTTT.

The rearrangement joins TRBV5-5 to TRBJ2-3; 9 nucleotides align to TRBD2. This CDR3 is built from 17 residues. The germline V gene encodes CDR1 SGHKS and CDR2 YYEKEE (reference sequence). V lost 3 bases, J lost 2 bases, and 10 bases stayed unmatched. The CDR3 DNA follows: TGTGCCAGCAGCTCCAAACCGGGACTAGCCACCACAGATACGCAGTATTTT. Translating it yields CASSSKPGLATTDTQYF. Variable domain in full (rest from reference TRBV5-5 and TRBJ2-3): DAGVTQSPTHLIKTRGQQVTLRCSPISGHKSVSWYQQVLGQGPQFIFQYYEKEERGRGNFPDRFSARQFPNYSSELNVNALLLGDSALYLCASSSKPGLATTDTQYFGPGTRLTVL.

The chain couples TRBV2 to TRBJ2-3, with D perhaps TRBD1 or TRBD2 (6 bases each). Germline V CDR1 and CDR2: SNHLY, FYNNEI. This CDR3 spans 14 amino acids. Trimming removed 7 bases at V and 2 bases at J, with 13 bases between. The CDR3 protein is CASIPGGHTDTQYF. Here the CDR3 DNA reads TGTGCCAGCATCCCCGGGGGCCACACAGATACGCAGTATTTT. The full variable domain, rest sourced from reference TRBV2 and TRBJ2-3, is EPEVTQTPSHQVTQMGQEVILRCVPISNHLYFYWYRQILGQKVEFLVSFYNNEISEKSEIFDDQFSVERPDGSNFTLKIRSTKLEDSAMYFCASIPGGHTDTQYFGPGTRLTVL.

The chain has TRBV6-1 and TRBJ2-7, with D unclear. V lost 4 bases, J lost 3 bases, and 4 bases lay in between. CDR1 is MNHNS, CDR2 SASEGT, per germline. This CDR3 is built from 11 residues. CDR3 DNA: TGTGCCAGCAGTGTAGGCTACGAGCAGTACTTC. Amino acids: CASSVGYEQYF.

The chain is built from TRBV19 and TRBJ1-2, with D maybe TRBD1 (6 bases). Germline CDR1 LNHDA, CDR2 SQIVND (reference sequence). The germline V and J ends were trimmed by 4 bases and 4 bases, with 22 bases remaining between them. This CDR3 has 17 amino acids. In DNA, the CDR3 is TGTGCCAGTAGTACGCAGGGGCGACCTTCCAAAGCCTATGGCTACACCTTC. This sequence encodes CASSTQGRPSKAYGYTF.

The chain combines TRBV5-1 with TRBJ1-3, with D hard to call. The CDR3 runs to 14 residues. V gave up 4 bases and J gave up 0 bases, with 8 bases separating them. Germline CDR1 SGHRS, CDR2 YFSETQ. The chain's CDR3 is CASSAGNSGNTIYF. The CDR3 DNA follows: TGCGCCAGCAGCGCCGGGAACTCTGGAAACACCATATATTTT. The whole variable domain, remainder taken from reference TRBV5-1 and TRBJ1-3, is KAGVTQTPRYLIKTRGQQVTLSCSPISGHRSVSWYQQTPGQGLQFLFEYFSETQRNKGNFPGRFSGRQFSNSRSEMNVSTLELGDSALYLCASSAGNSGNTIYFGEGSWLTVV.

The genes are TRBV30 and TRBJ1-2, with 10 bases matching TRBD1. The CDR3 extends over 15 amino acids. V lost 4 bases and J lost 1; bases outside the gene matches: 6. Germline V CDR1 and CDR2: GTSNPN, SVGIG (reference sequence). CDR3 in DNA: TGTGCCTGGACGGGACAGGGGTTTCTTAACTATGGCTACACCTTC. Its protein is CAWTGQGFLNYGYTF.

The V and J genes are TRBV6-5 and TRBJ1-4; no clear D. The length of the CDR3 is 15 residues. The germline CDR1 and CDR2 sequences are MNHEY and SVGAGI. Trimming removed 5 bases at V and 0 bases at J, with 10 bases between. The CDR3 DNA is TGTGCCAGCAGTCCCGGTCTGGCAACTAATGAAAAACTGTTTTTT. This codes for CASSPGLATNEKLFF.

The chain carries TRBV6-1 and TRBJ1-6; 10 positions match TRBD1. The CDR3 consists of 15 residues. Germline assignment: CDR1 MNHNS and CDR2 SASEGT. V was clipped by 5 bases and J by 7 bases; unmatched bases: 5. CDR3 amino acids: CASSPGQGLNSPLHF. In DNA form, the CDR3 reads TGTGCCAGCAGTCCGGGACAGGGGTTGAATTCACCCCTCCACTTT.

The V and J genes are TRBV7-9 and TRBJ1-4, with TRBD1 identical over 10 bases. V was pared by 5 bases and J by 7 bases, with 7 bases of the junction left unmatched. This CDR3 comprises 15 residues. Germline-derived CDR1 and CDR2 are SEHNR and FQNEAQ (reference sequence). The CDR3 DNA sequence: TGTGCCAGCAGCCCAACCGGGACAGGGGTTGAAAAACTGTTTTTT. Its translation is CASSPTGTGVEKLFF.

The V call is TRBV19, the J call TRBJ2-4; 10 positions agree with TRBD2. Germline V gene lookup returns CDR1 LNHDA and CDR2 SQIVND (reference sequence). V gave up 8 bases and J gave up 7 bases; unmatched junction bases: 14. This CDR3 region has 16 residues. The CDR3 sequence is CASGNWLAGVGNIQYF. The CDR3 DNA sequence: TGTGCCAGTGGGAACTGGCTAGCGGGGGTGGGGAACATTCAGTACTTC.

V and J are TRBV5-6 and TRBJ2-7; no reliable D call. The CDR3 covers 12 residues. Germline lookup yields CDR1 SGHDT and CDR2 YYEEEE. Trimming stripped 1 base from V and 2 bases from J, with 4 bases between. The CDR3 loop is CASSLSTYEQYF. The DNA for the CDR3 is TGTGCCAGCAGCTTGAGTACCTACGAGCAGTACTTC.

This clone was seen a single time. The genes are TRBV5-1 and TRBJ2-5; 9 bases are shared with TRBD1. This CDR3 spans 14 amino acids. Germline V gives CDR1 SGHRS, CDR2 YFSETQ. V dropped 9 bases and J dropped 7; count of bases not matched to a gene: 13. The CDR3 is CATCPGQGYGTQYF. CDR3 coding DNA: TGCGCCACCTGCCCGGGACAGGGTTATGGGACCCAGTACTTC.

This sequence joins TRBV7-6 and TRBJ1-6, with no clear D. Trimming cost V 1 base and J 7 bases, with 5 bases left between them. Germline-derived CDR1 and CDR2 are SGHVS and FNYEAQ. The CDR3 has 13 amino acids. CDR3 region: CASSLGQNSPLHF. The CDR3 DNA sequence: TGTGCCAGCAGCTTAGGGCAGAATTCACCCCTCCACTTT.